One sample yielded the 4 T cell receptor beta chains listed below, sequenced in a study of T-cell reconstitution after alpha-beta-depleted transplantation in children. Unique molecular identifiers were used to barcode this TCRbeta library. TCRdb independently ran MiXCR on the PCR reads; one entry per CDR3 protein. The sample has under 50,000 distinct CDR3 sequences, 50% to 55% seen once; the top ten hold more than 30%. The starting material was peripheral blood, obtained before TCRalphabeta/CD19-depleted stem cell transplant. The receptors originated from a boy less than two years old with SCID, due to receive a stem cell transplant.

In this sample, this clonotype turned up many times. The rearrangement uses TRBV20-1 and TRBJ1-2; D remains ambiguous. The CDR3 is 11 residues long. Germline V gene data show CDR1 as DFQATT and CDR2 as SNEGSKA (reference sequence). The V end lost 7 bases, the J end lost 2 bases, and 8 bases lay between the germline ends. CDR3 DNA sequence: TGCAGTGGGTACACGAACTATGGCTACACCTTC. This encodes CSGYTNYGYTF.

The rearrangement joins TRBV15 to TRBJ2-3; TRBD2 agrees at 10 bases. Germline CDR1 is LNHNV and CDR2 is YYDKDF (reference sequence). With 0 bases clipped from V and 2 bases from J, the junction kept 8 bases outside the gene matches. CDR3 length: 18 amino acids. CDR3 sequence reads: CATSREKSSGRFTDTQYF. CDR3 nucleotides: TGTGCCACCAGCAGAGAGAAAAGTAGCGGGAGGTTCACAGATACGCAGTATTTT.

The rearrangement links TRBV3-1 to TRBJ2-2, with D perhaps TRBD2 (5 bases). Trimming pared 6 bases from V and 6 bases from J, leaving 11 bases between. The germline gives CDR1 LGHDT, CDR2 YNNKEL (reference sequence). There are 13 residues in the CDR3. This chain's CDR3 is CASRRTPSGELFF. CDR3 nucleotide sequence: TGTGCCAGCAGGCGGACTCCCTCCGGGGAGCTGTTTTTT.

This sequence joins TRBV29-1 and TRBJ1-2, with D possibly being TRBD1 (5 bases). Germline V gene data show CDR1 as SQVTM and CDR2 as ANQGSEA. CDR3 length equals 14 residues. Trimming took off 0 bases at V and 5 bases at J, with 13 bases between the two ends. The CDR3 nucleotides read TGCAGCGTTGAAGATTTCGGGGCAGCTTATGGCTACACCTTC. Translation gives CSVEDFGAAYGYTF.